The 3 T cell receptor beta chains below come from one sample, sequenced in a study of identical twins. TCRdb re-called the 5' RACE reads with MiXCR, one entry per CDR3 protein. This table holds 420,000 or so distinct CDR3 sequences, around 18% found once. Sequencing used naive T cells sorted from blood. These receptors all come from a man between 45 and 60 years old in good health.

The chain employs TRBV24-1 and TRBJ2-5; 9 bases fit TRBD2. V shed 4 bases, J shed 1 base, and the junction held 9 bases outside the gene matches. There are 17 residues in the CDR3. Germline V gene lookup returns CDR1 KGHDR and CDR2 SFDVKD. This CDR3 is CATSERTSESLQETQYF. The CDR3 region has the DNA TGTGCCACCAGTGAGAGGACTAGCGAATCCCTCCAAGAGACCCAGTACTTC.

V gene TRBV7-8 combines with J gene TRBJ1-4; 8 bases line up with TRBD1. The CDR3 totals 15 residues. J was trimmed by 7 bases and V by 5 bases; bases with no gene match: 9. Germline CDR1 SGHVS, CDR2 FQNEAQ. The CDR3 reads CASSTRQGWREKLFF. CDR3 sequence (DNA): TGTGCCAGCAGCACTAGACAGGGGTGGCGTGAAAAACTGTTTTTT.

The chain recombines TRBV9 with TRBJ2-1; D call uncertain. CDR1 is SGDLS and CDR2 is YYNGEE in the germline V gene. This CDR3 has 16 amino acids. V shed 4 bases and J shed 4 bases, with 18 bases lying between them. CDR3 nucleotides: TGTGCCAGCAGCCCCGGAAGCCGGGCTACTTACAATGAGCAGTTCTTC. This encodes CASSPGSRATYNEQFF.